These 29 T cell receptor beta chains were all obtained from the same sample, sequenced in a study of Graves' ophthalmopathy and Graves' hyperthyroidism. RNA transcripts provided the template for amplifying TCR beta CDR3 regions. First-round RT-PCR with HTBI primers preceded a second-round multiplex PCR. A single record per CDR3 protein comes from TCRdb applying MiXCR to the multiplex PCR reads. Of more than 1,000,000 distinct CDR3 sequences listed, approximately 35% were seen once; the top ten hold 8.5% to 14%. The sequenced sample consisted of peripheral blood or thyroid tissue (not recorded which). These receptors all come from an adult man with Graves' hyperthyroidism.

This chain uses TRBV7-2 with TRBJ1-1; 9 nucleotides line up with TRBD1. The germline V gene encodes CDR1 SGHTA and CDR2 FQGNSA. This CDR3 contains 13 residues. Trimming removed 10 bases from V and 7 bases from J; junction bases left unmatched: 10. CDR3 loop: CAIRGGQGDEAFF. The DNA of the CDR3 is TGTGCCATCCGGGGGGGACAGGGCGATGAAGCTTTCTTT.

The sample holds many counts of this clonotype. V and J are TRBV10-3 and TRBJ1-2; D ambiguous. This CDR3 contains 12 residues. Germline CDR1 is ENHRY and CDR2 is SYGVKD. V was cut by 5 bases and J by 2 bases, with 6 bases left in between. This CDR3 reads CAISSQNYGYTF. CDR3 nucleotides: TGTGCCATCAGTTCACAGAACTATGGCTACACCTTC.

This clonotype was seen ten or more times. The chain combines TRBV9 with TRBJ2-7; TRBD1 matches 10 bases. Looked up from germline, CDR1 is SGDLS and CDR2 is YYNGEE. The CDR3 is 15 amino acids. V shed 3 bases and J 6 bases; nucleotides not matched to a gene: 9. In DNA, the CDR3 is TGTGCCAGCAGCGGACCGGGACAGGGGCCTGGCGAGCAGTACTTC. It is translated as CASSGPGQGPGEQYF.

This chain links TRBV27 with TRBJ1-2, with 10 positions matching TRBD1. Germline-derived CDR1 and CDR2 are MNHEY and SMNVEV (reference sequence). The CDR3 contains 13 residues. Trimming cost V 6 bases and J 8 bases; bases outside gene matches: 6. The CDR3 region has the DNA TGTGCCAGCAGGCACGACAGGGGGCACGGCTACACCTTC. Translating it yields CASRHDRGHGYTF.

This clonotype was seen at least ten times. The rearrangement joins TRBV29-1 to TRBJ1-5, with D possibly TRBD1 on 5 matching bases. The length of the CDR3 is 15 residues. CDR1 SQVTM and CDR2 ANQGSEA come from the germline V gene. V dropped 6 bases and J dropped 4 bases, with 19 bases sitting between them. The CDR3 is CSVSLGGGNNQPQHF. The DNA of the CDR3 is TGCAGCGTCTCCCTCGGGGGAGGGAATAATCAGCCCCAGCATTTT.

This chain joins TRBV5-6 and TRBJ2-2; no clear D. The CDR3 has 16 amino acids. V was shortened by 4 bases and J by 1 base, with 14 bases between the two germline ends. Germline V gene sequence: CDR1 SGHDT, CDR2 YYEEEE. CDR3 coding DNA: TGTGCCAGCAGCCCCCTTGTGACCGAGAACACCGGGGAGCTGTTTTTT. Protein sequence: CASSPLVTENTGELFF.

The chain links TRBV7-9 to TRBJ2-5; tentatively, D is TRBD1 or TRBD2 (6 bases each). The CDR3 spans 12 residues. Trimming left V 5 bases short and J 12 bases short, with 16 bases between. The germline V gene has CDR1 SEHNR and CDR2 FQNEAQ (reference sequence). The CDR3 region is CASSRPGEAEYF. In DNA form, the CDR3 reads TGTGCCAGCAGCCGACCAGGGGAGGCGGAGTACTTC.

This clonotype has just a few counts. The V gene is TRBV20-1, the J gene TRBJ2-7; TRBD1 matches 9 bases. With 0 bases clipped from V and 4 bases from J, the junction kept 7 bases outside the gene matches. The CDR3 sequence is 15 residues long. CDR1 is DFQATT, CDR2 SNEGSKA, per germline (reference sequence). As DNA, the CDR3 is TGCAGTGCTAGAGATTTCGAGACAGGGGGTTACGAGCAGTACTTC. Protein sequence: CSARDFETGGYEQYF.

The chain combines TRBV7-9 with TRBJ2-5; 7 nucleotides match TRBD2. Germline V gene lookup returns CDR1 SEHNR and CDR2 FQNEAQ (reference sequence). Unmatched junction bases numbered 11, after V lost 2 bases and J lost 5 bases. The CDR3 consists of 16 residues. The CDR3 region is CASSLIYTGGRETQYF. The CDR3 nucleotides are TGTGCCAGCAGCTTAATCTATACGGGAGGAAGGGAGACCCAGTACTTC.

This clonotype was seen ten or more times. The chain has TRBV2 and TRBJ1-6; D uncertain. Germline-derived CDR1 and CDR2 are SNHLY and FYNNEI. The CDR3 sequence is 12 residues long. V was clipped by 4 bases and J by 8 bases, with 6 bases between them. The CDR3 coding sequence is TGTGCCAGCAGTGGTGGCTATTCACCCCTCCACTTT. Protein product: CASSGGYSPLHF.

The chain has TRBV11-2 and TRBJ2-3, with a weak D call TRBD2 (6 bases). This CDR3 is 14 amino acids long. CDR1 is SGHAT and CDR2 is FQNNGV in the germline V gene. V was cut by 2 bases and J by 13 bases, with 19 bases left in between. The CDR3 region has the DNA TGTGCCAGCAGCTTAAGGGAGGACGGAATGGGGGAGTATTTT. The encoded protein is CASSLREDGMGEYF.

This clonotype was found many times. This rearrangement joins TRBV7-6 to TRBJ2-7, with D perhaps matching TRBD2 (5 bases). V was clipped by 5 bases and J by 1 base, with 15 bases between them. The germline V gene encodes CDR1 SGHVS and CDR2 FNYEAQ. This CDR3 has 15 residues. The CDR3, as DNA: TGTGCCAGCAGCCCCGAGGCGGGCCCGTCCTACGAGCAGTACTTC. Protein sequence: CASSPEAGPSYEQYF.

This clonotype was recorded at least ten times. The chain employs TRBV9 and TRBJ1-3, with a tentative D call TRBD1 (5 bases). This CDR3 contains 14 residues. Germline-derived CDR1 and CDR2 are SGDLS and YYNGEE. V dropped 2 bases and J dropped 0 bases, with 6 bases sitting between them. CDR3 in DNA: TGTGCCAGCAGCGTTGACAGCTCTGGAAACACCATATATTTT. Its translation is CASSVDSSGNTIYF.

J is TRBJ1-1 and V is TRBV7-2; 8 nucleotides line up with TRBD1. Germline lookup yields CDR1 SGHTA and CDR2 FQGNSA. This CDR3 comprises 13 residues. Trimming cost V 5 bases and J 5 bases; bases outside gene matches: 4. CDR3 sequence (DNA): TGTGCCAGCAGCCGCAGGACAGGGACTGAAGCTTTCTTT. Protein sequence: CASSRRTGTEAFF.

This clonotype was counted ten times or more. The V gene is TRBV11-2, the J gene TRBJ2-5, with 10 bases lining up with TRBD1. V lost 5 bases, J lost 2 bases, and 11 bases stayed unmatched. From germline, CDR1 is SGHAT and CDR2 FQNNGV. The CDR3 spans 17 residues. CDR3 protein: CASSPPADRGEQETQYF. The CDR3 DNA is TGTGCCAGCAGCCCCCCCGCGGACAGGGGGGAGCAAGAGACCCAGTACTTC.

The chain employs TRBV7-2 and TRBJ2-7; D is unresolved. Germline V lookup: CDR1 SGHTA, CDR2 FQGNSA. V lost 3 bases and J lost 2, with 8 bases in between. This CDR3 region has 13 residues. The CDR3 bases are TGTGCCAGCAGCTTGTGGGAAGCCTACGAGCAGTACTTC. Amino acid sequence: CASSLWEAYEQYF.

This chain links TRBV7-9 with TRBJ2-3, with D tentatively TRBD1 or TRBD2 (5 bases each). Trimming took off 7 bases at V and 3 bases at J, with 17 bases between the two ends. The germline V gene encodes CDR1 SEHNR and CDR2 FQNEAQ (reference sequence). This CDR3 has 15 amino acids. The CDR3 here is CASTERGLATDTQYF. CDR3 DNA: TGTGCCAGCACCGAAAGGGGCCTAGCAACAGATACGCAGTATTTT.

This clonotype has more than one count but fewer than ten. The rearrangement joins TRBV6-2 or TRBV6-3 to TRBJ2-7; 10 bases are shared with TRBD1. CDR3 length equals 15 residues. Trimming took 6 bases from V and 5 from J; bases not matched to a gene: 10. Germline-derived CDR1 and CDR2 are MNHEY and SVGEGT. CDR3 DNA sequence: TGTGCCAGCAGACCCGGGACAGGGGCTTCCCACGAGCAGTACTTC. Translating gives CASRPGTGASHEQYF.

The J gene is TRBJ2-2, the V gene TRBV11-3; unclear D gene. Trimming cost V 3 bases and J 0 bases, with 17 bases left between them. Per the germline V gene, CDR1 is SGHNT and CDR2 is YENEEA. The CDR3 extends over 18 amino acids. CDR3 amino acids: CASSFLEPRYTNTGELFF. The CDR3 DNA reads as TGTGCCAGCAGCTTTTTAGAGCCCCGATACACGAACACCGGGGAGCTGTTTTTT.

V is TRBV12-3 or TRBV12-4 and J is TRBJ1-1, with D unresolved. The CDR3 runs to 13 residues. V lost 8 bases and J 0 bases, leaving 10 bases between the germline ends. The CDR3 nucleotides read TGTGCCAGCCACAGAGACATGAACACTGAAGCTTTCTTT. Translated, it gives CASHRDMNTEAFF.

The chain carries TRBV4-1 and TRBJ2-7, with D perhaps matching TRBD1 or TRBD2 (6 bases each). Germline V gives CDR1 MGHRA, CDR2 YSYEKL. CDR3 length: 16 residues. Deletions cut 1 base from V and 0 bases from J, with 13 bases between. The CDR3 region is CASSQGPGASSYEQYF. Written as DNA, the CDR3 is TGCGCCAGCAGCCAAGGACCGGGGGCGAGCTCCTACGAGCAGTACTTC.

In this sample, this clonotype turned up many times. The rearrangement uses TRBV4-3 and TRBJ1-2, with 7 bases identical to TRBD1. After removal of 0 bases from V and 4 bases from J, the junction contained 5 bases not matched to a gene. The length of the CDR3 is 15 residues. Germline CDR1 is LGHNA and CDR2 is YSLEER. The CDR3 protein is CASSQDWGDSYGYTF. For the CDR3, the DNA is TGCGCCAGCAGCCAAGATTGGGGGGACAGCTATGGCTACACCTTC.

V gene TRBV5-1 combines with J gene TRBJ2-3, with D uncertain. The V and J ends lost 4 bases and 2 bases respectively, with 11 bases between them. This CDR3 is 14 amino acids long. Germline V gene lookup returns CDR1 SGHRS and CDR2 YFSETQ. CDR3 nucleotides: TGCGCCAGCAGCGCCGAGACATACACAGATACGCAGTATTTT. Amino acids: CASSAETYTDTQYF.

This clonotype was picked up a small number of times. The V call is TRBV10-3, the J call TRBJ1-2; maybe TRBD1 (5 bases). V was clipped by 11 bases and J by 3 bases, with 19 bases between them. There are 14 residues in the CDR3. Germline CDR1 and CDR2: ENHRY and SYGVKD. In DNA, the CDR3 is TGTGCCGTCGGCGGGGCTATACGAGACTATGGCTACACCTTC. It translates to CAVGGAIRDYGYTF.

This clonotype was counted ten times or more. The chain couples TRBV5-1 to TRBJ1-1; D is unresolved. The CDR3 totals 13 residues. CDR1 SGHRS and CDR2 YFSETQ come from the germline V gene. Trimming stripped 2 bases from V and 4 bases from J, with 9 bases between. Written as DNA, the CDR3 is TGCGCCAGCAGCTTTGGGGTAGGCACTGAAGCTTTCTTT. Residues: CASSFGVGTEAFF.

The chain joins TRBV7-2 to TRBJ2-2; D unclear. With 7 bases removed from V and 4 bases from J, the gap between germline ends came to 19 bases. CDR3 length: 16 amino acids. CDR1 SGHTA and CDR2 FQGNSA come from the germline V gene. DNA of the CDR3: TGTGCCAGCAACCCGACCAGAGATTACTTCACCGGGGAGCTGTTTTTT. Translated: CASNPTRDYFTGELFF.

The chain recombines TRBV7-2 with TRBJ1-1; D uncertain. This CDR3 has 14 amino acids. Germline V gene sequence: CDR1 SGHTA, CDR2 FQGNSA. The ends were cut back, 0 bases at V and 6 bases at J, with 11 bases in the middle. The CDR3: CASSLALGFAEAFF. The CDR3 DNA follows: TGTGCCAGCAGCTTAGCGCTCGGGTTTGCTGAAGCTTTCTTT. Looking up the rest from reference TRBV7-2 and TRBJ1-1 gives the full variable domain: GAGVSQSPSNKVTEKGKDVELRCDPISGHTALYWYRQSLGQGLEFLIYFQGNSAPDKSGLPSDRFSAERTGGSVSTLTIQRTQQEDSAVYLCASSLALGFAEAFFGQGTRLTVV.

This clonotype has more than one count but fewer than ten. The CDR3 DNA sequence: TGTGCCAGCAGTTTAGTGCGGGGGATCAACACTGAAGCTTTCTTT. Translation gives CASSLVRGINTEAFF. The genes are TRBV12-3 or TRBV12-4 and TRBJ1-1, with a weak D call TRBD1 (5 bases). The CDR3 is made up of 15 amino acids. V was pared by 1 base and J by 2 bases, with 11 bases between.

The chain couples TRBV7-8 to TRBJ2-5; 12 nucleotides match TRBD1. Germline V gene sequence: CDR1 SGHVS, CDR2 FQNEAQ. The CDR3 covers 17 residues. J gave up 4 bases and V 3 bases, and 9 bases lay outside the gene matches. The CDR3 DNA is TGTGCCAGCAGCTTGGAGGGACAGGGGGCAGGGCGAGAGACCCAGTACTTC. This translates into CASSLEGQGAGRETQYF. The full variable domain, its missing parts supplied by reference TRBV7-8 and TRBJ2-5, is GAGVSQSPRYKVAKRGQDVALRCDPISGHVSLFWYQQALGQGPEFLTYFQNEAQLDKSGLPSDRFFAERPEGSVSTLKIQRTQQEDSAVYLCASSLEGQGAGRETQYFGPGTRLLVL.